The 4 T cell receptor beta chains presented below share a single source sample, sequenced in a study of T-cell reconstitution after alpha-beta-depleted transplantation in children. The TCRbeta library incorporated unique molecular identifiers. TCRdb re-called the PCR reads through MiXCR, storing one row per CDR3 protein. Of about 300,000 distinct CDR3 sequences in the sample, almost 8% were seen once. Study conclusions and caveats: T-cell numbers and diversity one year post-transplant derived largely from freshly generated T cells.

These receptors have no known antigen. This specimen was peripheral blood, taken 360 days after TCRalphabeta/CD19-depleted stem cell transplant. Receptors were obtained from a female patient between 2 and 15 years old who had a stem cell transplant for Fanconi anemia, so the T cells may come from the graft donor.

In this sample, this clonotype turned up many times. V is TRBV12-3 or TRBV12-4 and J is TRBJ2-1; 8 bases are a match to TRBD1. J was trimmed by 5 bases and V by 7 bases; bases with no gene match: 10. This CDR3 has 15 residues. CDR3: CASNLDRGFNNEQFF. The CDR3 DNA reads TGTGCCAGCAACCTCGACAGGGGTTTCAACAATGAGCAGTTCTTC.

This sequence joins TRBV6-5 and TRBJ2-1; D perhaps matches TRBD1 (6 bases). CDR1 MNHEY and CDR2 SVGAGI come from the germline V gene. The CDR3 runs 17 residues. Trimming shortened V by 0 bases and J by 6 bases, and 18 bases separated the two germline ends. The CDR3, as DNA: TGTGCCAGCAGTTACTCGAATGGGGGCGCGGTCTTCAATGAGCAGTTCTTC. This gives the protein CASSYSNGGAVFNEQFF.

This clonotype was counted at least ten times. The chain joins TRBV21-1 to TRBJ2-7; whether TRBD1, the table's D call, matches the DNA was not checked. TRBV21-1 is designated a pseudogene. CDR3 size: 14 residues. CDR3 protein: CASSGRTGDGEQYF. CDR3 nucleotide sequence: TGTGCCAGCAGCGGACGGACAGGGGATGGCGAGCAGTACTTC.

This clonotype was seen a few times. The chain carries TRBV7-9 and TRBJ2-7, with D uncertain. V lost 2 bases and J lost 1, with 15 bases in between. This CDR3 region has 16 residues. In germline, CDR1 is SEHNR, CDR2 FQNEAQ (reference sequence). The CDR3 is CASSLHQSGNSYEQYF. In DNA form, the CDR3 reads TGTGCCAGCAGCTTACATCAATCAGGAAATTCCTACGAGCAGTACTTC.